A selection of T cell receptor beta chains follows, all from one sample in a study of T cell responses to AZD1222 COVID-19 vaccine. The protocol was immunoSEQ multiplex PCR, while the TCRdb copy is restricted to in-frame clones and leaves out a portion. The table has 65,000 to 85,000 clones, 88% seen once; the top ten hold 8% to 10%. Material: peripheral blood, obtained 28 days after the second dose of the MenACWY control vaccine. These receptors were taken from an adult who received the MenACWY meningococcal vaccine as a control. Both conserved end residues are part of each CDR3. The D gene is left open where the match is weak. Expanded clones are given a class, and other clones once, few, many or no size at all.

TRBV7-2	TRBJ1-3	-	-	TGTGCCAGCAGCTTAATGGTCAGCTCTGGAAACACCATATATTTT	CASSLMVSSGNTIYF
TRBV6-5	TRBJ2-3	TRBD2	-	TGTGCCAGCAGGGTGGGGGGGGGCACAGATACGCAGTATTTT	CASRVGGGTDTQYF
TRBV28	TRBJ1-5	-	-	TGTGCCAGCAGTTTTACAACAATCCAGCCCCAGCATTTT	CASSFTTIQPQHF
TRBV7-8	TRBJ2-1	TRBD2	once	TGTGCCAGCAGTCCGTCGGGGGGGAGTAGGAATGAGCAGTTCTTC	CASSPSGGSRNEQFF
TRBV27	TRBJ1-4	TRBD1	-	TGTGCCAGCCGAAGAGGGACAGGGGGCGCCTTGAATGAAAAACTGTTTTTT	CASRRGTGGALNEKLFF
TRBV11-1	TRBJ1-2	-	-	TGTGCCAGCAGCTTCGACAGGAACTATGGCTACACCTTC	CASSFDRNYGYTF
TRBV18	TRBJ2-2	TRBD1	-	TGTGCCAGCTCACCCCCGACAGGGGCGACCAACACCGGGGAGCTGTTTTTT	CASSPPTGATNTGELFF
TRBV6-1	TRBJ1-4	-	-	TGTGCCAGCAGCTCACAGGGCACTAATGAAAAACTGTTTTTT	CASSSQGTNEKLFF
TRBV5-1	TRBJ2-4	-	-	TGCGCCAGCAGCCGGACAGAAGCCGGAAACATTCAGTACTTC	CASSRTEAGNIQYF
TRBV21-1	TRBJ1-5	-	many	TGTGCCAGCAGCAACCCGGGACAGGAAGTTCAGCCCCAGCATTTT	CASSNPGQEVQPQHF
TRBV6-5	TRBJ1-2	-	-	TGTGCCAGCAGTTACTCACTTTCCGACCATGGCTACACCTTC	CASSYSLSDHGYTF
TRBV6-6	TRBJ1-2	-	once	TGTGCCAGCAGCCCGGGACCGCGCCGTGGCTACACCTTC	CASSPGPRRGYTF
TRBV5-1	TRBJ1-1	TRBD1	once	TGCGCCAGCAGCTTCGTGACAGGGGACACTGAAGCTTTCTTT	CASSFVTGDTEAFF
TRBV24-1	TRBJ2-1	TRBD1	-	TGTGCCACCAGTGAGCCCGCCGGGACAGGGGCCGGCTACAATGAGCAGTTCTTC	CATSEPAGTGAGYNEQFF
TRBV9	TRBJ1-5	TRBD1	-	TGTGCCAGCAGCCCAGAGGGGACAGGGGATCAGCCCCAGCATTTT	CASSPEGTGDQPQHF
TRBV7-2	TRBJ1-4	-	-	TGTGCCAGCAGCCAAAGGGCTGGAACTAATGAAAAACTGTTTTTT	CASSQRAGTNEKLFF
TRBV28	TRBJ1-5	TRBD1	-	TGTGCCAGCAGTTTACCCGGGACAGGGGTGCAGCCCCAGCATTTT	CASSLPGTGVQPQHF
TRBV15	TRBJ1-2	-	-	TGTGCCACCAGCACCAGCCCCGGACAGACTAACTATGGCTACACCTTC	CATSTSPGQTNYGYTF
TRBV19	TRBJ1-5	-	-	TGTGCCAGTAGTATATCGGGGGGCAATCAGCCCCAGCATTTT	CASSISGGNQPQHF
TRBV19	TRBJ2-2	-	-	TGTGCCAGTACCAGGGGGGGGCCCTTGGGGCTGTTTTTT	CASTRGGPLGLFF
TRBV30	TRBJ2-5	-	-	TGTGCCTGGAGCTTGGACCTCAGGGGGACCCAGTACTTC	CAWSLDLRGTQYF
TRBV30	TRBJ1-6	-	-	TGTGCCTGGAGCTTAGAGACATCCTCTTCACCCCTCCACTTT	CAWSLETSSSPLHF
TRBV7-2	TRBJ2-7	-	-	TGTGCCAGCAGCTTAGATCCAGCCTACGAGCAGTACTTC	CASSLDPAYEQYF
TRBV5-1	TRBJ1-1	-	-	TGCGCCAGCAGCTTGGGCGTGGGAGACACTGAAGCTTTCTTT	CASSLGVGDTEAFF
TRBV18	TRBJ2-1	-	-	TGTGCCAGCTCAGCCTCTAGCGCCCCGGCGAATGAGCAGTTCTTC	CASSASSAPANEQFF
TRBV18	TRBJ1-1	-	-	TGTGCCAGCTCACCCCCTAATAGTGAAGCTTTCTTT	CASSPPNSEAFF
TRBV3-1/TRBV3-2	TRBJ2-7	TRBD1	-	TGTGCCAGCAGCCGAGACAGGGATTACGAGCAGTACTTC	CASSRDRDYEQYF
TRBV28	TRBJ2-7	TRBD2	-	TGTGCCAGCAATAGACTAGCGGGGGGCTACGAGCAGTACTTC	CASNRLAGGYEQYF
TRBV30	TRBJ1-5	-	-	TGTGCCTGGGGGGCAGGAGTGAATCAGCCCCAGCATTTT	CAWGAGVNQPQHF
TRBV3-1/TRBV3-2	TRBJ1-2	-	-	TGTGCCACCTCCCCCGAGGGGTGGTATGGCTACACCTTC	CATSPEGWYGYTF
TRBV7-8	TRBJ2-1	TRBD2	-	TGTGCCAGCAGCTCTACATGGACTAGCGGGTTCTTC	CASSSTWTSGFF
TRBV12-3/TRBV12-4	TRBJ1-5	-	-	TGTGCCAGCGGCAGGGACGAGTATCAGCCCCAGCATTTT	CASGRDEYQPQHF
TRBV6-5	TRBJ1-1	TRBD1	once	TGTGCCAGCACCAACAGGGGGCGGAATGAAGCTTTCTTT	CASTNRGRNEAFF
TRBV4-2	TRBJ1-1	-	once	TGTGCCAGCAGCCAAGAACCACGGGGCGACAGGGAAGCTTTCTTT	CASSQEPRGDREAFF
TRBV6-6	TRBJ1-2	-	-	TGTGCCAGCAGTGATAGTGGCTACACCTTC	CASSDSGYTF
TRBV25-1	TRBJ2-3	-	-	TGTGCCAGCAGTGAATGGGGCAGACCAGATACGCAGTATTTT	CASSEWGRPDTQYF
TRBV29-1	TRBJ2-6	-	-	TGCAGCGTTGACCGACAGTACTCTGGGGCCAACGTCCTGACTTTC	CSVDRQYSGANVLTF
TRBV6-6	TRBJ1-5	TRBD1	-	TGTGCCAGCAGTTTGGACAGGGGTAATCAGCCCCAGCATTTT	CASSLDRGNQPQHF
TRBV5-1	TRBJ2-7	TRBD1	once	TGCGCCAGCAGCACGACAGGGGGTGTGAACGAGCAGTACTTC	CASSTTGGVNEQYF
TRBV9	TRBJ1-4	-	-	TGTGCCAGCAGCTTAGGGCCTTCAAATGAAAAACTGTTTTTT	CASSLGPSNEKLFF
TRBV10-2	TRBJ2-5	-	-	TGCGCCACCAAACAGGGAAGCAGCGAGACCCAGTACTTC	CATKQGSSETQYF
TRBV28	TRBJ1-4	TRBD1	-	TGTGCCAGCAGTCGAACAGGGGGAGGTGAAAAACTGTTTTTT	CASSRTGGGEKLFF
TRBV6-5	TRBJ1-4	-	-	TGTGCCAGCTCTTTGGGACGGACCACGAATGAAAAACTGTTTTTT	CASSLGRTTNEKLFF
TRBV6-6	TRBJ2-5	TRBD2	-	TGTGCCAGCAGTCCAAAAGCGGGGGCCTCCCAAGAGACCCAGTACTTC	CASSPKAGASQETQYF
TRBV5-1	TRBJ2-2	-	-	TGCGCCAGCAGCGAAACCCAGGGGAACGGGGAGCTGTTTTTT	CASSETQGNGELFF
TRBV5-1	TRBJ2-2	TRBD2	-	TGCGCCAGCAGCTTGGCCCGGACTAGCGGGACCGGGGAGCTGTTTTTT	CASSLARTSGTGELFF
TRBV7-9	TRBJ1-1	-	-	TGTGCCAGCAGCTTAGTTAATGAAGCTTTCTTT	CASSLVNEAFF
TRBV2	TRBJ1-6	TRBD1	-	TGTGCCAGCAGTCAACGACAGGGGAACTCACCCCTCCACTTT	CASSQRQGNSPLHF
TRBV3-1/TRBV3-2	TRBJ2-3	-	-	TGTGCCAGCAGCCAAGATCCGGGGAGTAGCACAGATACGCAGTATTTT	CASSQDPGSSTDTQYF
TRBV6-5	TRBJ1-1	-	-	TGTGCCAGCAGTTACCGGGACTTGAACACTGAAGCTTTCTTT	CASSYRDLNTEAFF
TRBV2	TRBJ1-1	-	-	TGTGCCAGCAGACCCATCCAGGACAACACTGAAGCTTTCTTT	CASRPIQDNTEAFF
TRBV6-5	TRBJ1-1	-	-	TGTGCCAGCAGCGGTAGGGAGATGAACACTGAAGCTTTCTTT	CASSGREMNTEAFF
TRBV18	TRBJ1-6	-	few	TGTGCCAGCTCACCACCGGGCGGTGGTTCACCCCTCCACTTT	CASSPPGGGSPLHF
TRBV7-2	TRBJ1-2	-	-	TGTGCCAGCAGCTTAGTAGGACACCCAGGTTGGGGCTACACCTTC	CASSLVGHPGWGYTF
TRBV2	TRBJ1-1	-	-	TGTGCCAGCAGGCACCACAGGGATCCGATTGAAGCTTTCTTT	CASRHHRDPIEAFF